One sample yielded the 24 T cell receptor beta chains listed below, sequenced in a study of blood T cell repertoires in COVID-19. Clones were read by immunoSEQ multiplex PCR, and TCRdb kept only the in-frame ones, dropping some. The top ten clones hold around 10% of a sample with a few hundred thousand clones, about 88% of them seen once. Specimen: peripheral blood. These receptors all stem from a woman aged 25 to 45 with COVID-19, enrolled during active disease.

The chain joins TRBV29-1 to TRBJ1-2; D perhaps matches TRBD1 (5 bases). Germline V gene data show CDR1 as SQVTM and CDR2 as ANQGSEA. The CDR3 has 12 amino acids. V was trimmed by 2 bases and J by 4 bases, leaving 8 bases between them. The CDR3 here is CSVEQGSYGYTF. CDR3 in DNA: TGCAGCGTTGAACAGGGTTCCTATGGCTACACCTTC.

V and J are TRBV27 and TRBJ1-6; weak D call: TRBD1 (6 bases). Germline lookup yields CDR1 MNHEY and CDR2 SMNVEV (reference sequence). The CDR3 length is 13 residues. With 5 bases removed from V and 8 bases from J, the gap between germline ends came to 10 bases. The CDR3 DNA sequence: TGTGCCAGCAGTACCAGGGGTTATTCACCCCTCCACTTT. As protein: CASSTRGYSPLHF.

The genes are TRBV6-5 and TRBJ2-3; 11 positions match TRBD2. Germline V CDR1 and CDR2: MNHEY, SVGAGI. Trimming at V came to 6 bases and at J to 5 bases, leaving 7 bases not matched to a gene. The CDR3 runs 15 residues. In nucleotides, the CDR3 is TGTGCCAGCAGACGTAGCGGGAGGGCCTTAGATACGCAGTATTTT. Its protein product is CASRRSGRALDTQYF.

V usage is TRBV28 and J usage is TRBJ1-2; no definite D call. V was shortened by 10 bases and J by 5 bases, with 14 bases between the two germline ends. The CDR3 spans 12 residues. Germline V gene lookup returns CDR1 MDHEN and CDR2 SYDVKM. The CDR3 loop is CATSPGSYGYTF. The DNA of the CDR3 is TGTGCCACCTCTCCAGGCTCGTATGGCTACACCTTC.

The chain uses TRBV5-1 and TRBJ2-4; TRBD2 agrees at 11 bases. V was clipped by 2 bases and J by 0 bases; unmatched bases: 7. Germline V gives CDR1 SGHRS, CDR2 YFSETQ. This CDR3 contains 18 residues. CDR3 nucleotides: TGCGCCAGCAGCTTCTCTAGCGGGAGGCCCTTAGCCAAAAACATTCAGTACTTC. Protein product: CASSFSSGRPLAKNIQYF.

This clone was found once. The chain carries TRBV9 and TRBJ1-1; possible D gene TRBD1, 6 bases. Germline assignment: CDR1 SGDLS and CDR2 YYNGEE. CDR3 size: 13 residues. Between the trimmed V and J ends, which lost 0 bases and 4 bases, there was a span of 7 bases. The CDR3 bases are TGTGCCAGCAGCGTAGGACAGGCCACTGAAGCTTTCTTT. Its translation: CASSVGQATEAFF.

V is TRBV7-9 and J is TRBJ2-7, with a weak D call TRBD1 (6 bases). Trimming took off 1 base at V and 1 base at J, with 8 bases between the two ends. The germline V gene has CDR1 SEHNR and CDR2 FQNEAQ (reference sequence). CDR3 length: 14 residues. CDR3 loop: CASSLGDTSYEQYF. DNA of the CDR3: TGTGCCAGCAGCTTAGGGGACACGTCCTACGAGCAGTACTTC.

This rearrangement joins TRBV6-2 or TRBV6-3 to TRBJ2-5; TRBD1 aligns across 10 bases. This CDR3 contains 16 residues. Trimming at V came to 0 bases and at J to 3 bases, leaving 4 bases not matched to a gene. Germline CDR1 MNHEY, CDR2 SVGEGT. As DNA, the CDR3 is TGTGCCAGCAGTTACTCGACAGGGGGCCTAGAAGAGACCCAGTACTTC. Protein product: CASSYSTGGLEETQYF.

This clone showed up just once. The J gene is TRBJ1-4, the V gene TRBV10-3; TRBD1 is a possible D gene (6 bases). CDR3 size: 13 residues. Germline CDR1 is ENHRY and CDR2 is SYGVKD. Trimming pared 11 bases from V and 4 bases from J, leaving 14 bases between. In DNA, the CDR3 is TGTGCCGGCCGGACAGAGGGTAATGAAAAACTGTTTTTT. Translated, it gives CAGRTEGNEKLFF.

The chain joins TRBV2 to TRBJ2-5; D uncertain. The V end was cut by 5 bases, the J end by 4 bases, with 8 bases between. This CDR3 is 12 amino acids long. Per the germline V gene, CDR1 is SNHLY and CDR2 is FYNNEI. CDR3 protein: CASSRKRETQYF. The CDR3 DNA follows: TGTGCCAGCAGTCGGAAGCGAGAGACCCAGTACTTC.

The rearrangement uses TRBV27 and TRBJ1-4; D is possibly TRBD1 (5 bases). Germline values: CDR1 MNHEY, CDR2 SMNVEV (reference sequence). The CDR3 totals 15 residues. V was pared by 5 bases and J by 0 bases, with 10 bases between. The CDR3 bases are TGTGCCAGCAGTCGAAGACAGTCAACTAATGAAAAACTGTTTTTT. Protein sequence: CASSRRQSTNEKLFF. Using reference TRBV27 and TRBJ1-4 for the parts outside the CDR3, the full variable domain is EAQVTQNPRYLITVTGKKLTVTCSQNMNHEYMSWYRQDPGLGLRQIYYSMNVEVTDKGDVPEGYKVSRKEKRNFPLILESPSPNQTSLYFCASSRRQSTNEKLFFGSGTQLSVL.

This clone was observed once. This chain joins TRBV2 and TRBJ2-7; 9 bases align to TRBD2. From germline, CDR1 is SNHLY and CDR2 FYNNEI. The CDR3 is made up of 13 amino acids. V was clipped by 4 bases and J by 11 bases; unmatched bases: 9. This CDR3 is CASSGEREDSEYF. The DNA for the CDR3 is TGTGCCAGCAGTGGCGAGCGGGAGGACTCTGAGTACTTC. The variable domain in full, with the rest retrieved from reference TRBV2 and TRBJ2-7, is EPEVTQTPSHQVTQMGQEVILRCVPISNHLYFYWYRQILGQKVEFLVSFYNNEISEKSEIFDDQFSVERPDGSNFTLKIRSTKLEDSAMYFCASSGEREDSEYFGPGTRLTVT.

The CDR3 reads CASSQDQFRDRLGGYTF. The CDR3 DNA reads as TGTGCCAGCAGCCAAGACCAATTCCGGGACAGGTTGGGTGGCTACACCTTC. The chain joins TRBV14 to TRBJ1-2, with 8 nucleotides matching TRBD1. Germline V lookup: CDR1 SGHDN, CDR2 FVKESK. The J segment lost 7 bases and the V segment lost 0 bases, leaving 13 bases of the junction unmatched. This CDR3 is 17 amino acids long.

This sequence joins TRBV28 and TRBJ2-7, with 11 bases that match TRBD1. V gave up 5 bases and J gave up 4 bases; unmatched junction bases: 7. CDR1 is MDHEN, CDR2 SYDVKM, per germline. The CDR3 runs 15 residues. CDR3 region: CASSQGQGAWYEQYF. CDR3 coding DNA: TGTGCCAGCAGTCAAGGACAGGGGGCATGGTACGAGCAGTACTTC.

The chain joins TRBV19 to TRBJ2-5; 8 nucleotides align to TRBD2. CDR1 is LNHDA, CDR2 SQIVND, per germline (reference sequence). The CDR3 runs 16 residues. V trimming: 3 bases; J trimming: 1 base; junction bases outside the gene matches: 7. The CDR3 loop is CASSIRASGFQETQYF. Here the CDR3 DNA reads TGTGCCAGTAGTATTCGGGCTAGCGGGTTCCAAGAGACCCAGTACTTC.

J is TRBJ1-2 and V is TRBV30; perhaps TRBD1 as D (5 bases). Germline CDR1 is GTSNPN and CDR2 is SVGIG (reference sequence). This CDR3 region has 13 residues. Between the trimmed V and J ends, which lost 1 base and 8 bases, there was a span of 14 bases. The CDR3 nucleotides are TGTGCCTGGAGTGCGACAGCATTAATCGGCTACACCTTC. It is translated as CAWSATALIGYTF.

The J gene is TRBJ1-2, the V gene TRBV6-5; 9 bases fit TRBD1. Germline lookup yields CDR1 MNHEY and CDR2 SVGAGI. The CDR3 extends over 14 amino acids. V was clipped by 6 bases and J by 5 bases; unmatched bases: 7. CDR3 coding DNA: TGTGCCAGCAGATCAAACAGGGGGCCTTATGGCTACACCTTC. Translating gives CASRSNRGPYGYTF.

The V and J genes are TRBV5-1 and TRBJ1-4, with 7 nucleotides matching TRBD1. Germline CDR1 and CDR2: SGHRS and YFSETQ. The CDR3 is 15 amino acids. V lost 4 bases and J lost 7; bases outside the gene matches: 10. Here the CDR3 reads CASSILGRGLEKLFF. CDR3 DNA: TGCGCCAGCAGCATCCTCGGGAGGGGGCTTGAAAAACTGTTTTTT.

The chain carries TRBV9 and TRBJ2-5; 11 bases align to TRBD2. With V trimmed by 4 bases and J by 4 bases, 3 bases remained unmatched. This CDR3 is 14 amino acids long. Germline V gene lookup returns CDR1 SGDLS and CDR2 YYNGEE. The CDR3: CASSPGLAGETQYF. The CDR3 DNA sequence: TGTGCCAGCAGCCCTGGACTAGCGGGAGAGACCCAGTACTTC.

The chain uses TRBV28 and TRBJ2-1; D might be TRBD2 (5 bases). Germline-derived CDR1 and CDR2 are MDHEN and SYDVKM. This CDR3 is 11 amino acids long. The V and J ends lost 8 bases and 7 bases respectively, with 9 bases between them. The CDR3 loop reads CASGELNEQFF. CDR3 sequence (DNA): TGTGCCAGCGGGGAGCTTAATGAGCAGTTCTTC.

This rearrangement joins TRBV2 to TRBJ1-3; D is possibly TRBD1 (5 bases). The germline V and J ends were trimmed by 2 bases and 10 bases, with 24 bases remaining between them. The CDR3 has 17 residues. In germline, CDR1 is SNHLY, CDR2 FYNNEI. The CDR3 region is CASSETSAGRLGGTIYF. Written as DNA, the CDR3 is TGTGCCAGCAGTGAAACCTCGGCAGGGAGGCTCGGGGGTACCATATATTTT.

The chain combines TRBV7-9 with TRBJ2-7; D is possibly TRBD2 (8 bases). Germline assignment: CDR1 SEHNR and CDR2 FQNEAQ (reference sequence). The CDR3 is 16 amino acids. Trimming removed 5 bases from V and 3 bases from J, with 20 bases in between. The CDR3: CASSPPGGLELYEQYF. CDR3 DNA: TGTGCCAGCAGCCCTCCAGGGGGACTAGAGCTCTACGAGCAGTACTTC.

The chain carries TRBV19 and TRBJ1-6, with D possibly being TRBD1 (5 bases). This CDR3 is built from 15 residues. Germline V gene data show CDR1 as LNHDA and CDR2 as SQIVND (reference sequence). Trimming took off 5 bases at V and 6 bases at J, with 14 bases between the two ends. CDR3 nucleotides: TGTGCCAGTAGTGCCCGACGGGGACTTAATTCACCCCTCCACTTT. Translation: CASSARRGLNSPLHF.

J is TRBJ1-1 and V is TRBV6-6, with 9 bases identical to TRBD1. CDR1 is MNHNY and CDR2 is SVGAGI in the germline V gene (reference sequence). Trimming at V came to 2 bases and at J to 6 bases, leaving 7 bases not matched to a gene. This CDR3 comprises 15 residues. The CDR3 bases are TGTGCCAGCAGTTACCCGGGACAGGGAGCCTCTGAAGCTTTCTTT. Protein sequence: CASSYPGQGASEAFF.